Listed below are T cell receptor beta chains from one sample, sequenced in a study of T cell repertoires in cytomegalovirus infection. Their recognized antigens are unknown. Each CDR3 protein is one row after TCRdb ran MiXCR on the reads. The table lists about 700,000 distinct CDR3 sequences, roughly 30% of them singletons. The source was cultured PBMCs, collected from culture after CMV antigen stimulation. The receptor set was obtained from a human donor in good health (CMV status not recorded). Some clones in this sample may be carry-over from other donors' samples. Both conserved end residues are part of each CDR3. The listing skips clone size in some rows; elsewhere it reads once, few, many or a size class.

CDR3aa: CASSLAGGQGTDTQYF
v_gene: TRBV5-6
abundance: NA
j_gene: TRBJ2-3

CDR3aa: CASTLPDSYEQYF
v_gene: TRBV5-1
abundance: NA
j_gene: TRBJ2-7

CDR3aa: CASGSWRLRVGANVLTF
v_gene: TRBV12-3/TRBV12-4
abundance: many
j_gene: TRBJ2-6

CDR3aa: CASSPYRGETQYF
v_gene: TRBV27
abundance: NA
j_gene: TRBJ2-5

CDR3aa: CASSLTRPSSGPLHEQYF
v_gene: TRBV7-9
abundance: few
j_gene: TRBJ2-7

CDR3aa: CASSLDSGSWGEQYF
v_gene: TRBV11-2
abundance: NA
j_gene: TRBJ2-7

CDR3aa: CASSYGPRLGRPNTEAFF
v_gene: TRBV6-7
abundance: NA
j_gene: TRBJ1-1

CDR3aa: CASSMTLTGETQYF
v_gene: TRBV12-3/TRBV12-4
abundance: NA
j_gene: TRBJ2-5

CDR3aa: CATSRDRAGEQFF
v_gene: TRBV15
abundance: NA
j_gene: TRBJ2-1

CDR3aa: CASSFGQKNEKLFF
v_gene: TRBV7-8
abundance: many
j_gene: TRBJ1-4

CDR3aa: CASGARMYGYTF
v_gene: TRBV2
abundance: NA
j_gene: TRBJ1-2

CDR3aa: CASSQWGGEQYF
v_gene: TRBV12-3/TRBV12-4
abundance: NA
j_gene: TRBJ2-7

CDR3aa: CSARDGTGASYEQYF
v_gene: TRBV20-1
abundance: NA
j_gene: TRBJ2-7

CDR3aa: CSARTSGSYEQYF
v_gene: TRBV20-1
abundance: few
j_gene: TRBJ2-7

CDR3aa: CSARSRGRNSYEQYF
v_gene: TRBV20-1
abundance: NA
j_gene: TRBJ2-7

CDR3aa: CAGGGGGQPQHF
v_gene: TRBV6-2/TRBV6-3
abundance: few
j_gene: TRBJ1-5

CDR3aa: CASSQRRTSGNYNEQFF
v_gene: TRBV7-2
abundance: many
j_gene: TRBJ2-1